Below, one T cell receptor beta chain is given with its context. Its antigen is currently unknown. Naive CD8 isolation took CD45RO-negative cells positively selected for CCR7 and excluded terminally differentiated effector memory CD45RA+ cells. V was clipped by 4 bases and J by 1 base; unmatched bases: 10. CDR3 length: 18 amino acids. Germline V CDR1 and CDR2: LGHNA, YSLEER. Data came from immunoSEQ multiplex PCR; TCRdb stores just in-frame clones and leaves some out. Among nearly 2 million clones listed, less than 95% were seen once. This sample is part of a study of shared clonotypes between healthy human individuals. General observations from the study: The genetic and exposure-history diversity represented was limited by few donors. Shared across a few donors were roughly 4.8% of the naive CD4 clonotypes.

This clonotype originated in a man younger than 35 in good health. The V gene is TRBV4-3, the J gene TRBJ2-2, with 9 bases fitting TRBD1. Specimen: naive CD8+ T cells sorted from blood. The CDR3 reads CASSLNLGGQGNTGELFF. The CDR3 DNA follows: TGCGCCAGCAGCCTAAACTTGGGGGGACAGGGGAACACCGGGGAGCTGTTTTTT.